These 2 T cell receptor beta chains came from one sample sequenced in a study of T cell responses to AZD1222 COVID-19 vaccine. Sequencing used immunoSEQ multiplex PCR; TCRdb keeps in-frame clones, though not all of them. The sample lists fewer than 150,000 clones, roughly nine tenths occurring once. Material: peripheral blood, obtained 28 days after the second AZD1222 dose. The origin of the receptors is an adult who received the AZD1222 COVID-19 vaccine.

V is TRBV15 and J is TRBJ2-2; no firm D call. V was shortened by 3 bases and J by 0 bases, with 8 bases between the two germline ends. Germline V gene lookup returns CDR1 LNHNV and CDR2 YYDKDF (reference sequence). The CDR3 length is 15 residues. CDR3 residues: CATSRQSPNTGELFF. In DNA form, the CDR3 reads TGTGCCACCAGCAGGCAGTCCCCGAACACCGGGGAGCTGTTTTTT. Together with reference TRBV15 and TRBJ2-2, the CDR3 gives the full variable domain: DAMVIQNPRYQVTQFGKPVTLSCSQTLNHNVMYWYQQKSSQAPKLLFHYYDKDFNNEADTPDNFQSRRPNTSFCFLDIRSPGLGDTAMYLCATSRQSPNTGELFFGEGSRLTVL.

The chain employs TRBV6-5 and TRBJ1-3; a weak D match, TRBD1 (5 bases). The CDR3 spans 16 residues. Trimming took 4 bases from V and 4 from J, leaving 17 bases between them. CDR1 and CDR2 from the germline V gene are MNHEY and SVGAGI. The CDR3 coding sequence is TGTGCCAGCAGTTCCGATCCCCCAGGGTTAGGAAACACCATATATTTT. This codes for CASSSDPPGLGNTIYF.